These 7 T cell receptor beta chains were all obtained from the same sample, sequenced in a study of cytomegalovirus exposure and HLA in healthy donors. Here immunoSEQ multiplex PCR was the method, and the copy in TCRdb shows in-frame clones only, minus some. The data show 150,000 to 200,000 clones, about 80% seen once. Sequenced material: PBMCs. These receptors were obtained from a woman between 18 and 29 years old in good health and CMV-seropositive.

CDR3 amino acids: CASSSLTSSPGELFF. The CDR3 DNA follows: TGTGCCAGCAGTTCCCTTACTAGCAGTCCCGGGGAGCTGTTTTTT. V and J are TRBV6-5 and TRBJ2-2; D is perhaps TRBD2 (6 bases). CDR3 length: 15 residues. CDR1 and CDR2 (germline): MNHEY, SVGAGI. V was pared by 4 bases and J by 6 bases, with 15 bases between.

The CDR3 is CASSASNEQFF. The CDR3 DNA reads as TGTGCCAGCAGTGCCTCCAATGAGCAGTTCTTC. The V call is TRBV6-1, the J call TRBJ2-1; D gene ambiguous. Germline values: CDR1 MNHNS, CDR2 SASEGT. The V end lost 4 bases, the J end lost 6 bases, and 4 bases lay between the germline ends. The CDR3 is 11 amino acids.

The chain uses TRBV29-1 and TRBJ2-7, with D tentatively TRBD2 (6 bases). V was shortened by 1 base and J by 2 bases, with 12 bases between the two germline ends. The CDR3 consists of 14 residues. Germline V lookup: CDR1 SQVTM, CDR2 ANQGSEA. This CDR3 is CSVEGGAGAYEQYF. DNA of the CDR3: TGCAGCGTTGAAGGCGGGGCAGGAGCCTACGAGCAGTACTTC.

Only one count was recorded for this clone. Other DNA sequences of this sample code for an identical CDR3. The CDR3 DNA reads as TGTGCCAGTAGTATAGGGAGGGTGAACACTGAAGCTTTCTTT. This codes for CASSIGRVNTEAFF. The V and J genes are TRBV19 and TRBJ1-1; D is undetermined. V was cut by 1 base and J by 0 bases, with 6 bases left in between. Germline-derived CDR1 and CDR2 are LNHDA and SQIVND (reference sequence). CDR3 length: 14 amino acids. The variable domain in full, with the rest retrieved from reference TRBV19 and TRBJ1-1, is DGGITQSPKYLFRKEGQNVTLSCEQNLNHDAMYWYRQDPGQGLRLIYYSQIVNDFQKGDIAEGYSVSREKKESFPLTVTSAQKNPTAFYLCASSIGRVNTEAFFGQGTRLTVV.

This chain links TRBV6-6 with TRBJ1-5; maybe TRBD1 (6 bases). V was shortened by 3 bases and J by 3 bases, with 9 bases between the two germline ends. The CDR3 runs to 14 residues. CDR1 is MNHNY and CDR2 is SVGAGI in the germline V gene (reference sequence). Here the CDR3 reads CASSYWDNNQPQHF. The CDR3 region has the DNA TGTGCCAGCAGTTATTGGGACAACAATCAGCCCCAGCATTTT.

The chain combines TRBV9 with TRBJ2-7; TRBD1 aligns across 9 bases. CDR3 size: 14 residues. V was pared by 4 bases and J by 2 bases, with 4 bases of the junction left unmatched. Germline CDR1 and CDR2: SGDLS and YYNGEE. As DNA, the CDR3 is TGTGCCAGCAGCAAAGGACAGGGGCCCTACGAGCAGTACTTC. Translated: CASSKGQGPYEQYF.

The V and J genes are TRBV27 and TRBJ1-6; a possible D gene is TRBD1 (6 bases). Germline-derived CDR1 and CDR2 are MNHEY and SMNVEV (reference sequence). The CDR3 consists of 14 residues. The V and J ends lost 8 bases and 9 bases respectively, with 17 bases between them. This chain's CDR3 is CASCLRGGTSPLHF. The CDR3 coding sequence is TGTGCCAGCTGCCTCAGGGGTGGAACTTCACCCCTCCACTTT.